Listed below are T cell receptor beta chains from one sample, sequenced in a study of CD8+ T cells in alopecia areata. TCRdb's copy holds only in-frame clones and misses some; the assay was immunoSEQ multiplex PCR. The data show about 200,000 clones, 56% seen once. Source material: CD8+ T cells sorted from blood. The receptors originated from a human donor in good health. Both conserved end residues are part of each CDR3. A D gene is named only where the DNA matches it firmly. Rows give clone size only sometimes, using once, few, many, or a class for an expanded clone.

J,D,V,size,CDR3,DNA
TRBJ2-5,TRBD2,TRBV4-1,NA,CASSRGGGPETQYF,TGCGCCAGCAGCCGCGGGGGGGGACCGGAGACCCAGTACTTC
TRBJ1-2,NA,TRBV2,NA,CASSGAGPIYGYTF,TGTGCCAGCAGTGGGGCAGGGCCAATCTATGGCTACACCTTC
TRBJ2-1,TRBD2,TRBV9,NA,CASSVGTSNEQFF,TGTGCCAGCAGCGTTGGGACTAGCAATGAGCAGTTCTTC
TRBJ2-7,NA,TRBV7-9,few,CASSPPQETYEQYF,TGTGCCAGCAGCCCCCCTCAGGAGACCTACGAGCAGTACTTC
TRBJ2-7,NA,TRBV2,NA,CASSDRSEYYYEQYF,TGTGCCAGCAGTGATAGGTCAGAATATTACTACGAGCAGTACTTC
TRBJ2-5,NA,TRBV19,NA,CASSEAGETQYF,TGTGCCAGTAGTGAGGCAGGAGAGACCCAGTACTTC
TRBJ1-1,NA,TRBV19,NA,CASSIVGGVSLNTEAFF,TGTGCCAGTAGTATAGTTGGGGGCGTCTCACTGAACACTGAAGCTTTCTTT
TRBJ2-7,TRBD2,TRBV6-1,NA,CASSEAARIAGSYEQYF,TGTGCCAGCAGTGAAGCGGCACGAATAGCGGGATCCTACGAGCAGTACTTC
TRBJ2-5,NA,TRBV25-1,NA,CASSAPSGTQETQYF,TGTGCCAGCAGTGCCCCCTCCGGGACGCAAGAGACCCAGTACTTC
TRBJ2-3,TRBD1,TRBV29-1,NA,CSVETGEYTDTQYF,TGCAGCGTTGAGACAGGGGAGTACACAGATACGCAGTATTTT
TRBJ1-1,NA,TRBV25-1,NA,CASKDGMNTEAFF,TGTGCCAGCAAAGACGGAATGAACACTGAAGCTTTCTTT
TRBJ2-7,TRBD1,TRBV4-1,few,CASSPGQAYEQYF,TGCGCCAGCAGCCCAGGACAGGCCTACGAGCAGTACTTC
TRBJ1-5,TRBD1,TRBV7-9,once,CASSSTATGRHQPQHF,TGTGCCAGCAGCTCCACAGCGACAGGGAGGCATCAGCCCCAGCATTTT
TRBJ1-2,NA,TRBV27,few,CASRLKGRGDGYTF,TGTGCCAGCAGATTAAAGGGGCGCGGTGATGGCTACACCTTC
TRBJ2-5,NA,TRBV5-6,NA,CASSYPSNRETQYF,TGTGCCAGCAGCTACCCCTCAAACAGGGAGACCCAGTACTTC
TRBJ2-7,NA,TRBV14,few,CASSPPGYEQYF,TGTGCCAGCAGCCCTCCCGGATACGAGCAGTACTTC
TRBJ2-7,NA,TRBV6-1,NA,CASREGADYEQYF,TGTGCCAGCAGGGAGGGGGCTGACTACGAGCAGTACTTC
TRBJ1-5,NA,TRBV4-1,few,CASSQGVTGRVSNQPQHF,TGCGCCAGCAGCCAAGGAGTCACGGGACGAGTCTCTAATCAGCCCCAGCATTTT